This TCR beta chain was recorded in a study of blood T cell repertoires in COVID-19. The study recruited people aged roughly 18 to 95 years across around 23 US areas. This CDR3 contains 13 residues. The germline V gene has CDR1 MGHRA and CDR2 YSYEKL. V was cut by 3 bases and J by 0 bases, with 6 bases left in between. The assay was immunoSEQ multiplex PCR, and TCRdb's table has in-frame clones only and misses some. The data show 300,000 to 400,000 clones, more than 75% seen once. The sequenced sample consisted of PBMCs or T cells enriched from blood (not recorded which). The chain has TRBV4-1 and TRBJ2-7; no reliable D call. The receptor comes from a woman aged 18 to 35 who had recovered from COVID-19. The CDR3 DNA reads TGCGCCAGCAGCCAGGTCGGCTCCTACGAGCAGTACTTC. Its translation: CASSQVGSYEQYF.